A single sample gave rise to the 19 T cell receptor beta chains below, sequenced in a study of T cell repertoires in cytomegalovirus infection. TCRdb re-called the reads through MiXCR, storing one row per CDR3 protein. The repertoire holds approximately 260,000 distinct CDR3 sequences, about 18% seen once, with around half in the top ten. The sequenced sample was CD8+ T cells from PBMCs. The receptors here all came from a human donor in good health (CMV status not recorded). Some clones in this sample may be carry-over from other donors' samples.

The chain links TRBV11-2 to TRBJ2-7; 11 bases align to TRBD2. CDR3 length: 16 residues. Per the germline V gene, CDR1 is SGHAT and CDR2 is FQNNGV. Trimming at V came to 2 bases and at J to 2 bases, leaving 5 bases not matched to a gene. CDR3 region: CASSLLAGGYTYEQYF. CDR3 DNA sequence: TGTGCCAGCAGCTTACTAGCGGGGGGCTATACCTACGAGCAGTACTTC.

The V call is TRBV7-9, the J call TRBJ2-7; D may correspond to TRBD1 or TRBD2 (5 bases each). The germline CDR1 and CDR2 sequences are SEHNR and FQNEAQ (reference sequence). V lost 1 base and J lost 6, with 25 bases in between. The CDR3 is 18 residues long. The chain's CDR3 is CASSLVRFSGTSFPEQYF. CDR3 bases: TGTGCCAGCAGCTTAGTTCGTTTTTCAGGGACCTCCTTTCCCGAGCAGTACTTC.

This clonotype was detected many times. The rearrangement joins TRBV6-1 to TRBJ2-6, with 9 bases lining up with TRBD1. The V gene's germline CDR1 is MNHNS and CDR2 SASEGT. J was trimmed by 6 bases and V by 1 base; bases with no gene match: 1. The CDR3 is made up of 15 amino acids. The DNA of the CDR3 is TGTGCCAGCAGTGAAGGGACAGGGGAGGCCAACGTCCTGACTTTC. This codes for CASSEGTGEANVLTF.

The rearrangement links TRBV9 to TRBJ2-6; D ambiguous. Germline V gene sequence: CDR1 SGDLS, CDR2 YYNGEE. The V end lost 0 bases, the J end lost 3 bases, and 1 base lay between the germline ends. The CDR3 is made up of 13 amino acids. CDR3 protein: CASSVGGANVLTF. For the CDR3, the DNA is TGTGCCAGCAGCGTAGGTGGGGCCAACGTCCTGACTTTC.

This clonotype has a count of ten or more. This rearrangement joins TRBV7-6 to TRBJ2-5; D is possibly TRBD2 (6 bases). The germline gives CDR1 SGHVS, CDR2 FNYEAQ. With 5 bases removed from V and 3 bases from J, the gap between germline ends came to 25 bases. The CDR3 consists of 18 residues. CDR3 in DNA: TGTGCCAGCAGCCTCGATCAGTGGCTAGCGTATAACAAAGAGACCCAGTACTTC. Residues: CASSLDQWLAYNKETQYF. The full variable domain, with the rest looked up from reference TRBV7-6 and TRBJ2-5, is GAGVSQSPRYKVTKRGQDVALRCDPISGHVSLYWYRQALGQGPEFLTYFNYEAQQDKSGLPNDRFSAERPEGSISTLTIQRTEQRDSAMYRCASSLDQWLAYNKETQYFGPGTRLLVL.

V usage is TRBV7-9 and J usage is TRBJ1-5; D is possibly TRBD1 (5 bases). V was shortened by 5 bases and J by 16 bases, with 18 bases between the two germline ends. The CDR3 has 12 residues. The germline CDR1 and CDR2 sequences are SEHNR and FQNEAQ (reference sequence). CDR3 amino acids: CASSNSRGQPHF. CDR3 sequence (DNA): TGTGCCAGCAGCAATTCTAGGGGCCAGCCCCATTTT. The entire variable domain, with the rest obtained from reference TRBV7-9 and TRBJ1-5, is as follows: DTGVSQNPRHKITKRGQNVTFRCDPISEHNRLYWYRQTLGQGPEFLTYFQNEAQLEKSRLLSDRFSAERPKGSFSTLEIQRTEQGDSAMYLCASSNSRGQPHFGDGTRLSIL.

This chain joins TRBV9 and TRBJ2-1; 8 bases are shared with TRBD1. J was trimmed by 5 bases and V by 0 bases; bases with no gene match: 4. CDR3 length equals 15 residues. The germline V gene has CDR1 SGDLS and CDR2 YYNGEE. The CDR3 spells CASSVGQGAHNEQFF. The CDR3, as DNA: TGTGCCAGCAGCGTAGGTCAGGGGGCCCACAATGAGCAGTTCTTC.

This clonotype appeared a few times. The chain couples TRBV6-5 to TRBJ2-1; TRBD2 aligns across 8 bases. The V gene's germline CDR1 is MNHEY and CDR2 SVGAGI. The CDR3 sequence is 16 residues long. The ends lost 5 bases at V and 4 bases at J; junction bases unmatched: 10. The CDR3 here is CASSDGRASGYNEQFF. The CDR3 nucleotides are TGTGCCAGCAGTGACGGGCGGGCTAGCGGGTACAATGAGCAGTTCTTC.

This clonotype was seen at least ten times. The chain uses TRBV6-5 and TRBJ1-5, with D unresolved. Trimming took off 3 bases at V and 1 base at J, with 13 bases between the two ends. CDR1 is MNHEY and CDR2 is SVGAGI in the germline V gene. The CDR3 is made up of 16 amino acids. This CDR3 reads CASSYGRRRSNQPQHF. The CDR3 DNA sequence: TGTGCCAGCAGTTATGGGAGGCGCAGAAGCAATCAGCCCCAGCATTTT.

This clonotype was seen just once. CDR3 coding DNA: TGTGCCAGCACTCTAGTGGGGACTCTCTACGAGCAGTACTTC. It is translated as CASTLVGTLYEQYF. The genes are TRBV6-6 and TRBJ2-7; D may be TRBD2 (6 bases). Germline assignment: CDR1 MNHNY and CDR2 SVGAGI (reference sequence). The V end lost 7 bases, the J end lost 3 bases, and 16 bases lay between the germline ends. The CDR3 is made up of 14 amino acids.

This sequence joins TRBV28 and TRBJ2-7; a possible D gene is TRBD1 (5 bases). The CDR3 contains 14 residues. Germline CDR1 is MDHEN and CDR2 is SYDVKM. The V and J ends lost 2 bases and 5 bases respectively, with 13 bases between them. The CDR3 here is CASSLLPGWDEQYF. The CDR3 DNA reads TGTGCCAGCAGTTTACTGCCAGGGTGGGACGAGCAGTACTTC.

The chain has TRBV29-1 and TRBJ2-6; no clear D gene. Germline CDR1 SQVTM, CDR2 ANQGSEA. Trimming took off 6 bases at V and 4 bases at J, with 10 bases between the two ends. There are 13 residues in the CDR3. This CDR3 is CSVPGPGANVLTF. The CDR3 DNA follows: TGCAGCGTGCCCGGGCCGGGGGCCAACGTCCTGACTTTC.

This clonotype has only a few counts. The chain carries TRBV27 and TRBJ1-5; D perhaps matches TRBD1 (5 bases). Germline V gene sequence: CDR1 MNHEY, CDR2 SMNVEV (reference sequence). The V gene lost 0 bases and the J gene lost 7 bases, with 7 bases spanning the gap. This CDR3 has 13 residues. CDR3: CASSLSGAQPQHF. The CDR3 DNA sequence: TGTGCCAGCAGTTTATCTGGGGCGCAGCCCCAGCATTTT.

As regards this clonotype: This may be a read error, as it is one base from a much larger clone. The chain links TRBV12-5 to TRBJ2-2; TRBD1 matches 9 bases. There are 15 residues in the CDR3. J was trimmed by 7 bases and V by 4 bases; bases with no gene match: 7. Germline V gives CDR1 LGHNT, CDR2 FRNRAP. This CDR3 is CASGSGTGYSGELFF. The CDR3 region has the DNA TGTGCTAGTGGTTCAGGGACAGGGTACAGCGGGGAGCTGTTTTTT.

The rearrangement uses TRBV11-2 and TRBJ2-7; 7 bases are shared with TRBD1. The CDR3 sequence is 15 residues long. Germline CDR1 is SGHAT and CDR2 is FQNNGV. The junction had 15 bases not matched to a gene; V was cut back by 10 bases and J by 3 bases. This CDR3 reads CAKIPPVTGFYEQYF. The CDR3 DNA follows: TGTGCCAAAATCCCCCCGGTGACAGGGTTCTACGAGCAGTACTTC.

The CDR3 here is CASSIAGDSYEQYF. CDR3 bases: TGTGCCAGCAGTATAGCGGGAGACTCCTACGAGCAGTACTTC. The V and J genes are TRBV2 and TRBJ2-7, with 9 positions matching TRBD2. Germline V gene sequence: CDR1 SNHLY, CDR2 FYNNEI. The V segment lost 5 bases and the J segment 0 bases; nucleotides outside the gene matches: 2. The CDR3 runs to 14 residues.

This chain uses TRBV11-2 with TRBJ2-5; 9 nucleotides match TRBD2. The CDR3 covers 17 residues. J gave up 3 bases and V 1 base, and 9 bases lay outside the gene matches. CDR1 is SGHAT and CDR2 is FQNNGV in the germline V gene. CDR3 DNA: TGTGCCAGCAGCTTAGTTAGCGGGGGACCGGATAAAGAGACCCAGTACTTC. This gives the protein CASSLVSGGPDKETQYF.

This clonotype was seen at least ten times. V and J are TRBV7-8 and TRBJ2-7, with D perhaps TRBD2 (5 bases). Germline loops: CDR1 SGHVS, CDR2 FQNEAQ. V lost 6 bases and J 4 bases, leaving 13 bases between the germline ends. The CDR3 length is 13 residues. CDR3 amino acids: CASRAGPEYEQYF. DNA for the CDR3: TGTGCCAGCAGGGCGGGCCCGGAGTACGAGCAGTACTTC. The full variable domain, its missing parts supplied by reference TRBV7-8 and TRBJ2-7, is GAGVSQSPRYKVAKRGQDVALRCDPISGHVSLFWYQQALGQGPEFLTYFQNEAQLDKSGLPSDRFFAERPEGSVSTLKIQRTQQEDSAVYLCASRAGPEYEQYFGPGTRLTVT.

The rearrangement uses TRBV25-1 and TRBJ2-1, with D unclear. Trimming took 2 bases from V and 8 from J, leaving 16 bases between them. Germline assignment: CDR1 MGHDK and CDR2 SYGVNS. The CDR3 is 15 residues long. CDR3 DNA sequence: TGTGCCAGCAGTGAAACACTTTCTCCTTACGATGAGCAGTTCTTC. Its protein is CASSETLSPYDEQFF.